The clone carrying this TCR beta chain was counted ten times or more. The data were taken from a study of blood T cell repertoires in COVID-19. Study-wide context: The United States, Italy and Spain provided the acute and convalescent COVID-19 samples. T cells, B-cell-depleted T cells, or PBMCs supplied cDNA or gDNA.

The ends lost 3 bases at V and 7 bases at J; junction bases unmatched: 5. Germline V gene lookup returns CDR1 PRHDT and CDR2 FYEKMQ (reference sequence). CDR3 length: 15 amino acids. As handled by the study authors: Reference gene primer amplification in the assay estimated nucleated cell counts. The table came from immunoSEQ multiplex PCR; TCRdb's copy has only in-frame clones and leaves some out. The V and J calls and the clone size are those of that table, but D and trimming were determined from the DNA. The sample records over 200,000 clones, more than 75% being singletons. The rearrangement uses TRBV13 and TRBJ2-2; TRBD1 agrees at 10 bases. The sequence was obtained from a man at least 80 years old with acute or convalescent COVID-19. The specimen sequenced was peripheral blood. The CDR3 reads CASSFGTGDGGELFF. CDR3 sequence (DNA): TGTGCCAGCAGCTTCGGGACAGGGGATGGCGGGGAGCTGTTTTTT.